A single sample is the source of the 9 T cell receptor beta chains below, sequenced in a study of T cells in Graves' hyperthyroidism and ophthalmopathy. What was amplified from RNA transcripts were TCR beta CDR3 regions. RT-PCR in the first round (using the HTBI primer set) targeted the TCR CDR3. TCRdb re-analysed the multiplex PCR reads in MiXCR, keeping a single row per CDR3 protein. The profile shows around 450,000 distinct CDR3 sequences, around 13% of them singletons. The sample comprised blood. The receptors originated from a woman between 18 and 30 years old with Graves' hyperthyroidism.

CDR3 in DNA: TGTGCCAGCAGTGAGTGGCTGAATGAAAAACTGTTTTTT. Translating it yields CASSEWLNEKLFF. The chain is built from TRBV2 and TRBJ1-4; D gene uncertain. V lost 3 bases and J 5 bases, leaving 7 bases between the germline ends. Germline CDR1 is SNHLY and CDR2 is FYNNEI. The CDR3 length is 13 residues.

The sample holds many counts of this clonotype. CDR3 region: CASSTKQNTEAFF. The CDR3 DNA reads as TGTGCCAGTTCAACCAAGCAGAACACTGAAGCTTTCTTT. J is TRBJ1-1 and V is TRBV18; D gene uncertain. The CDR3 runs to 13 residues. Germline V gene sequence: CDR1 KGHSH, CDR2 LQKENI. The V end was cut by 9 bases, the J end by 1 base, with 12 bases between.

A note on this clonotype: A much larger clone is a single base away; this may be a read error. The V gene is TRBV27, the J gene TRBJ1-5, with D hard to call. This CDR3 region has 13 residues. CDR1 and CDR2 from the germline V gene are MNHEY and SMNVEV (reference sequence). Trimming left V 6 bases short and J 6 bases short, with 12 bases between. In DNA, the CDR3 is TGTGCCAGCAGCTTGGGAGTCAGTCAGCCCCAGCATTTT. It codes for CASSLGVSQPQHF.

This clonotype was seen a handful of times. This sequence joins TRBV7-9 and TRBJ1-2; D possibly corresponds to TRBD1 (6 bases). This CDR3 has 15 amino acids. With 1 base removed from V and 4 bases from J, the gap between germline ends came to 13 bases. Germline CDR1 is SEHNR and CDR2 is FQNEAQ (reference sequence). The DNA for the CDR3 is TGTGCCAGCAGCTTAGACCGACAGGAATTCTATGGCTACACCTTC. Its translation: CASSLDRQEFYGYTF.

This clonotype was counted at least ten times. The CDR3 region is CASSIQGRVEAFF. Written as DNA, the CDR3 is TGTGCCAGCAGCATACAGGGTAGGGTCGAAGCTTTCTTT. This chain uses TRBV5-5 with TRBJ1-1, with TRBD1 as a possible D gene (6 bases). Germline V CDR1 and CDR2: SGHKS, YYEKEE (reference sequence). The CDR3 is made up of 13 amino acids. V gave up 4 bases and J gave up 8 bases, with 15 bases separating them.

This clonotype was detected ten times or more. The CDR3 DNA follows: TGCGCCAGCAGCCCGGAGGTGGGAGATACGCAGTATTTT. This gives the protein CASSPEVGDTQYF. This chain joins TRBV5-1 and TRBJ2-3; possibly TRBD2 for D (5 bases). Trimming took off 4 bases at V and 5 bases at J, with 11 bases between the two ends. This CDR3 contains 13 residues. Germline values: CDR1 SGHRS, CDR2 YFSETQ.

The sample holds many counts of this clonotype. This sequence joins TRBV5-1 and TRBJ1-1; tentative D call: TRBD1 (5 bases). Per germline, CDR1 SGHRS and CDR2 YFSETQ. This CDR3 is built from 14 residues. Trimming cost V 1 base and J 4 bases, with 11 bases left between them. The DNA of the CDR3 is TGCGCCAGCAGCTTGTATCAGGGAGGCACTGAAGCTTTCTTT. As protein: CASSLYQGGTEAFF.

In this sample, this clonotype turned up a few times. The CDR3 spells CASSYQGTSGTRGTGELFF. The CDR3 DNA reads TGTGCCAGCAGTTACCAGGGGACTAGCGGGACGAGGGGCACCGGGGAGCTGTTTTTT. The gene calls are TRBV6-6 and TRBJ2-2, with 13 nucleotides matching TRBD2. This CDR3 spans 19 amino acids. The junction had 10 bases not matched to a gene; V was cut back by 2 bases and J by 4 bases. Germline-derived CDR1 and CDR2 are MNHNY and SVGAGI (reference sequence).

This clonotype was seen at least ten times. The chain has TRBV20-1 and TRBJ1-5; TRBD1 agrees at 11 bases. Trimming cost V 1 base and J 0 bases; bases outside gene matches: 8. Germline V gene sequence: CDR1 DFQATT, CDR2 SNEGSKA (reference sequence). There are 18 residues in the CDR3. The CDR3 is CSARGGTGGLTSNQPQHF. DNA of the CDR3: TGCAGTGCTAGAGGGGGGACAGGGGGTCTAACTAGCAATCAGCCCCAGCATTTT.